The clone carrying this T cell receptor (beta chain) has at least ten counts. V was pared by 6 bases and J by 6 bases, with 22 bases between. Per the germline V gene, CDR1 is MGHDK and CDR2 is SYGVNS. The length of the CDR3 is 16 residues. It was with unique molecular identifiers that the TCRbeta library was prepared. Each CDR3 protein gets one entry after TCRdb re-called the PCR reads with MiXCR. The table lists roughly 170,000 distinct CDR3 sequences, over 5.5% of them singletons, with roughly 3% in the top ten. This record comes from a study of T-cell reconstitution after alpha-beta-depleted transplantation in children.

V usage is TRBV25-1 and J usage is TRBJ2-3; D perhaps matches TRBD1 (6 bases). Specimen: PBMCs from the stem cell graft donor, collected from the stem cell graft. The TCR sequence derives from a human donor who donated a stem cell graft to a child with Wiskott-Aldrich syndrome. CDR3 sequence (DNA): TGTGCCAGCAGCGCCCCCGTGACAGGCATTTTGGATACGCAGTATTTT. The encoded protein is CASSAPVTGILDTQYF.